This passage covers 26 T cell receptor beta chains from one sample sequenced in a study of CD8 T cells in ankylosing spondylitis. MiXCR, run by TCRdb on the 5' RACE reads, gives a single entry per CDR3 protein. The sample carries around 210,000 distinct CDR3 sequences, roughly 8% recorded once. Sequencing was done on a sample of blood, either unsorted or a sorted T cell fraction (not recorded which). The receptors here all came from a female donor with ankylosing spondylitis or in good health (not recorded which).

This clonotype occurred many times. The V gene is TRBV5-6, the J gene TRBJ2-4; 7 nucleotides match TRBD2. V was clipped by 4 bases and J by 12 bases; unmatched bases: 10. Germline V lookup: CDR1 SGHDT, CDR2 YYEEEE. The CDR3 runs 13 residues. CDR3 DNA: TGTGCCAGCAGCGGGGGGGGAGTAAATAATCAGTACTTC. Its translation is CASSGGGVNNQYF.

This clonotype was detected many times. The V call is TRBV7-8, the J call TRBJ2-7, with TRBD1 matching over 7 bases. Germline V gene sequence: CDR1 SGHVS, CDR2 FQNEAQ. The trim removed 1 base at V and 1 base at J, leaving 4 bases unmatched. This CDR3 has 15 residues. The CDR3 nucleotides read TGTGCCAGCAGCTTAGAATGGGACAGATCCTACGAGCAGTACTTC. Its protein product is CASSLEWDRSYEQYF.

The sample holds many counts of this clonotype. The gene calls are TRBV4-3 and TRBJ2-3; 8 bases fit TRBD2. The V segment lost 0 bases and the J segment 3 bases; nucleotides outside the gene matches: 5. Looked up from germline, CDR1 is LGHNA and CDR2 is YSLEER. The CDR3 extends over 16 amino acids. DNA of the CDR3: TGCGCCAGCAGCCAAGATGTGGCGGGAGGTACAGATACGCAGTATTTT. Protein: CASSQDVAGGTDTQYF.

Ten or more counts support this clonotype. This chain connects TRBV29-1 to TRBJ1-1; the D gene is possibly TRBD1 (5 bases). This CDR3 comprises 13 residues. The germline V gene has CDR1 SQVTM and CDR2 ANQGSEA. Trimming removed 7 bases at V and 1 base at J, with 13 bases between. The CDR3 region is CSGGERANTEAFF. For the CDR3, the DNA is TGCAGCGGAGGGGAACGTGCGAACACTGAAGCTTTCTTT. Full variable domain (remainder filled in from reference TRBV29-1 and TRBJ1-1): SAVISQKPSRDICQRGTSLTIQCQVDSQVTMMFWYRQQPGQSLTLIATANQGSEATYESGFVIDKFPISRPNLTFSTLTVSNMSPEDSSIYLCSGGERANTEAFFGQGTRLTVV.

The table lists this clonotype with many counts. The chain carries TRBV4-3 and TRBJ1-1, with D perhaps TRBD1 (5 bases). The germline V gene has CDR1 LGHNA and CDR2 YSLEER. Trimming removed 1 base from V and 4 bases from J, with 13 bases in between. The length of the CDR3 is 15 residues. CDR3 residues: CASSQGRDGGTEAFF. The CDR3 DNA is TGCGCCAGCAGCCAAGGTCGGGACGGTGGCACTGAAGCTTTCTTT.

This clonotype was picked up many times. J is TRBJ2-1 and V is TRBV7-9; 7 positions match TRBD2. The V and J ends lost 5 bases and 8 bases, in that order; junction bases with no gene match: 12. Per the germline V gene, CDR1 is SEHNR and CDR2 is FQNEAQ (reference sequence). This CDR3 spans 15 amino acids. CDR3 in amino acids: CASSPGRTRPYEQFF. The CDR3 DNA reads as TGTGCCAGCAGCCCGGGGAGGACTAGGCCGTATGAGCAGTTCTTC.

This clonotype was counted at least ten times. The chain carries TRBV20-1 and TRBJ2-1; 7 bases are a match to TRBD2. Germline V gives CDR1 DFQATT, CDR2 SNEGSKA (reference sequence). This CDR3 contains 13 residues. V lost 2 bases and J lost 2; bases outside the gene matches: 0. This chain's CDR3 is CSARLAAYNEQFF. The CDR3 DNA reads TGCAGTGCTAGACTAGCGGCCTACAATGAGCAGTTCTTC.

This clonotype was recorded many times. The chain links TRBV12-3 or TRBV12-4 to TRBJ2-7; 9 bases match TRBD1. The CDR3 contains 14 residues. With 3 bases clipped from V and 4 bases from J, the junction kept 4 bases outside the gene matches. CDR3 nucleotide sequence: TGTGCCAGCAGTTTGGGACAGGGCCCTTACGAGCAGTACTTC. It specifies CASSLGQGPYEQYF.

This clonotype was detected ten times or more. DNA of the CDR3: TGCGCCAGCACCACTGAATTAAACAATGAGCAGTTCTTC. Its translation: CASTTELNNEQFF. The J gene is TRBJ2-1, the V gene TRBV5-1; D gene unclear. The CDR3 has 13 amino acids. Germline V CDR1 and CDR2: SGHRS, YFSETQ. Trimming left V 6 bases short and J 5 bases short, with 12 bases between.

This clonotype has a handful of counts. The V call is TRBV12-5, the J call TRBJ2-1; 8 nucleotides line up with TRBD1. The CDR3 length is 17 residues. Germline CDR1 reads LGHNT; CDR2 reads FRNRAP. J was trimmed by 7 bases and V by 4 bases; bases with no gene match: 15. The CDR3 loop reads CASGSSLTGAIGNEQFF. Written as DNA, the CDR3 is TGTGCTAGTGGTTCCTCCCTGACAGGGGCCATAGGGAATGAGCAGTTCTTC.

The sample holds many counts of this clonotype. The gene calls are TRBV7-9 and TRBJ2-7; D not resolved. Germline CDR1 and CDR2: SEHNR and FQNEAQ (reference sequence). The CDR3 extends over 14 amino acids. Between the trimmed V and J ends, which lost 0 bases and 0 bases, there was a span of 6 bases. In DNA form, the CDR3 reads TGTGCCAGCAGCTTAGCAGGAAGCTCCTACGAGCAGTACTTC. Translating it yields CASSLAGSSYEQYF.

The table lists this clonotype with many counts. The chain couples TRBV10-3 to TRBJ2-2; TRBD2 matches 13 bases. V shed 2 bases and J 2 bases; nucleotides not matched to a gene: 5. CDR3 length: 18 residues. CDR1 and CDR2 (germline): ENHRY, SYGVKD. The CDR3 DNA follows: TGTGCCATCAGTGAGCCGGGACTAGCGGGGCTTAACACCGGGGAGCTGTTTTTT. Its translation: CAISEPGLAGLNTGELFF.

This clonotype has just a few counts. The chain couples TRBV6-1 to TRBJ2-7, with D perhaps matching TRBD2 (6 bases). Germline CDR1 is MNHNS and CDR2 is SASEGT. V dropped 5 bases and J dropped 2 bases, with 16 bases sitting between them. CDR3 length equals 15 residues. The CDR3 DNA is TGTGCCAGCAGTCGAACGGGGGACGGGGCCTACGAGCAGTACTTC. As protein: CASSRTGDGAYEQYF.

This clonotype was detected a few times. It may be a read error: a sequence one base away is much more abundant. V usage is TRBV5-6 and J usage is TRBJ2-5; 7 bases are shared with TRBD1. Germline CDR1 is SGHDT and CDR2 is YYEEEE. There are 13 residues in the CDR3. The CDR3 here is CASRLTGLEAQYF. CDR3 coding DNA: TGTGCCAGCAGGCTGACAGGGTTAGAGGCCCAGTACTTC.

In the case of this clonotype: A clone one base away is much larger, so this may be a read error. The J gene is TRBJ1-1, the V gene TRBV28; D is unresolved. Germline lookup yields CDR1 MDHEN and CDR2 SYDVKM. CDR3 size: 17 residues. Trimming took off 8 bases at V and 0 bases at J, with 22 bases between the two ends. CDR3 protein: CASGLLSITALNTEAFF. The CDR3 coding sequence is TGTGCCAGCGGCCTCTTATCTATAACAGCTTTGAACACTGAAGCTTTCTTT.

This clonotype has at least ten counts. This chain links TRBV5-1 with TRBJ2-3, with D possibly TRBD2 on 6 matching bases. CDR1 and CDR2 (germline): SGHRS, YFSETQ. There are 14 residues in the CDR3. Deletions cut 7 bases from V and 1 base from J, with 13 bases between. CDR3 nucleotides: TGCGCCAGCTCCCGCTGGGGGGGCACAGATACGCAGTATTTT. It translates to CASSRWGGTDTQYF.

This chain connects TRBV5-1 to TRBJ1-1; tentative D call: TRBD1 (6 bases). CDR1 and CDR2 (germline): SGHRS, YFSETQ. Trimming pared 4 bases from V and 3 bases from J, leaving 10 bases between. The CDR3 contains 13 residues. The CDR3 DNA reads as TGCGCCAGCAGCCCAGGGGAGGACACTGAAGCTTTCTTT. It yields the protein CASSPGEDTEAFF.

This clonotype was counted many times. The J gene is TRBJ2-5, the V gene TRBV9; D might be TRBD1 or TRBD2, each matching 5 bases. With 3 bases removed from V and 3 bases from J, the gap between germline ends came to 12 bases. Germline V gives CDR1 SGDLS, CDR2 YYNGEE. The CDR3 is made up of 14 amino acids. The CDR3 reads CASSARDAKETQYF. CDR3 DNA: TGTGCCAGCAGCGCACGGGACGCCAAAGAGACCCAGTACTTC.

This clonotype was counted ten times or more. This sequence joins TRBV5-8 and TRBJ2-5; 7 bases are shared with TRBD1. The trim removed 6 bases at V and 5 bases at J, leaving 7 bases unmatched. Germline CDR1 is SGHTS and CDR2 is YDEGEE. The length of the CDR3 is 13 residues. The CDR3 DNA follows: TGTGCCAGCAACCGACAGGGCCGGGAGACCCAGTACTTC. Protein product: CASNRQGRETQYF.

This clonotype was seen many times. As DNA, the CDR3 is TGCAGTGCTTGGTCAGGGGGGAATAACGAGCAGTACTTC. Encoded protein: CSAWSGGNNEQYF. V gene TRBV20-1 combines with J gene TRBJ2-7, with TRBD1 as a possible D gene (7 bases). Looked up from germline, CDR1 is DFQATT and CDR2 is SNEGSKA (reference sequence). V lost 5 bases to trimming and J lost 5 bases, with 16 bases between them. The CDR3 covers 13 residues.

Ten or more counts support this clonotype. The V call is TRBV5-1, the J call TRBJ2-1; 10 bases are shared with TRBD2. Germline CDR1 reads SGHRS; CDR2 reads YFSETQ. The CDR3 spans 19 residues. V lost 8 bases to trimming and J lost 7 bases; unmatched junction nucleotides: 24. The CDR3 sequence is CAREGLHVQREGTINEQFF. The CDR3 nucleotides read TGCGCCAGGGAAGGATTACATGTCCAGCGGGAGGGTACTATAAATGAGCAGTTCTTC.

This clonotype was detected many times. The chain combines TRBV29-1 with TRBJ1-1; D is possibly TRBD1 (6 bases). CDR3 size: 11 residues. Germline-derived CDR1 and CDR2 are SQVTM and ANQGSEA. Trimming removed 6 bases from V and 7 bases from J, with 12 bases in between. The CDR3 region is CSVVGQIEAFF. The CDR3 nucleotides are TGCAGCGTCGTCGGACAGATTGAAGCTTTCTTT.

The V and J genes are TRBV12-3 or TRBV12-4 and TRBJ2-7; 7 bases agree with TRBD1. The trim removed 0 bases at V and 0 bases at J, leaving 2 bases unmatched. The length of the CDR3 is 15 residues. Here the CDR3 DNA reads TGTGCCAGCAGTTTAGCCAGGGGGTTCTCCTACGAGCAGTACTTC. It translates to CASSLARGFSYEQYF.

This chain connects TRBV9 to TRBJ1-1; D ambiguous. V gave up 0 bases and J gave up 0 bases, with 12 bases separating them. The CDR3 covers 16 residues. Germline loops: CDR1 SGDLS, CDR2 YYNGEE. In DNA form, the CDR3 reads TGTGCCAGCAGCGTAGATGCGGGAGGGTTGAACACTGAAGCTTTCTTT. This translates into CASSVDAGGLNTEAFF.

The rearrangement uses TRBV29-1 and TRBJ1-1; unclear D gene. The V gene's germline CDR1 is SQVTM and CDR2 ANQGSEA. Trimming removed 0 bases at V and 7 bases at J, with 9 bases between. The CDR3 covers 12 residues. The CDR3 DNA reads TGCAGCGTTGAAGATCTACTCCTTGAAGCTTTCTTT. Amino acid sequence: CSVEDLLLEAFF.

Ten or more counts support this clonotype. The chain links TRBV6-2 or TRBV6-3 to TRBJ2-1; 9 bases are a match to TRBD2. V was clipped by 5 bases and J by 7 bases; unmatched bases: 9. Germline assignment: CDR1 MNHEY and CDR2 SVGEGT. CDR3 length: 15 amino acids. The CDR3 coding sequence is TGTGCCAGCAGTCCTGAGGCTAGCGGGGTTAATGAGCAGTTCTTC. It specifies CASSPEASGVNEQFF.